This is a list of T cell receptor beta chains from one sample in a study of T cell changes during pregnancy in multiple sclerosis. Profiled with immunoSEQ multiplex PCR; TCRdb holds only in-frame clones, not every one. In the table there are some 90,000 clones, more than 85% of which are singletons. Sequenced here: peripheral blood, sampled in the first trimester of pregnancy. The origin of the receptors is a female donor with multiple sclerosis, enrolled in a pregnancy study. CDR3s include the opening cysteine and the closing phenylalanine or tryptophan. D genes are given only for firm matches. Clone size, where shown, is once, few, many, or a class for clones that have expanded.

clone size	V gene	J gene	D gene	CDR3 protein	CDR3 DNA
-	TRBV27	TRBJ1-5	TRBD1	CASSLTGSNQPQHF	TGTGCCAGCAGTCTGACAGGGAGCAATCAGCCCCAGCATTTT
-	TRBV27	TRBJ1-4	-	CASSHQRATNEKLFF	TGTGCCAGCAGTCACCAAAGAGCAACTAATGAAAAACTGTTTTTT
-	TRBV29-1	TRBJ1-2	-	CSVVSGSYGYTF	TGCAGCGTTGTTTCAGGGTCTTATGGCTACACCTTC
-	TRBV7-9	TRBJ1-1	TRBD1	CASSSYSGQGKPEAFF	TGTGCCAGCAGCTCCTATTCGGGACAGGGGAAGCCTGAAGCTTTCTTT
-	TRBV29-1	TRBJ2-6	-	CSVGGASGANVLTF	TGCAGCGTTGGCGGAGCCTCTGGGGCCAACGTCCTGACTTTC
many	TRBV6-5	TRBJ2-7	-	CASSSGSGAYEQYF	TGTGCCAGCAGTAGCGGATCCGGAGCCTACGAGCAGTACTTC
-	TRBV27	TRBJ1-5	-	CASSLAGVGQPQHF	TGTGCCAGCAGTTTAGCAGGGGTTGGTCAGCCCCAGCATTTT
-	TRBV28	TRBJ2-2	TRBD2	CASRYSGGRTGELFF	TGTGCCAGCAGATATAGCGGGGGCAGGACCGGGGAGCTGTTTTTT
-	TRBV2	TRBJ1-1	TRBD1	CASRGDRGSTEAFF	TGTGCCAGCAGAGGGGACAGGGGTTCCACTGAAGCTTTCTTT
-	TRBV29-1	TRBJ2-2	TRBD2	CSVALAGGPTGELFF	TGCAGCGTTGCACTAGCGGGAGGGCCGACCGGGGAGCTGTTTTTT
-	TRBV4-1	TRBJ2-2	TRBD1	CASSQPGTGVTGELFF	TGCGCCAGCAGCCAGCCCGGGACAGGGGTCACCGGGGAGCTGTTTTTT
once	TRBV9	TRBJ2-2	-	CASSVAGNTGELFF	TGTGCCAGCAGCGTAGCGGGGAACACCGGGGAGCTGTTTTTT
-	TRBV30	TRBJ2-1	TRBD2	CAWSVHSGGRASWHEQFF	TGTGCCTGGAGTGTACATTCGGGCGGGAGGGCCAGTTGGCATGAGCAGTTCTTC
-	TRBV30	TRBJ1-1	-	CAWSVGGSTEAFF	TGTGCCTGGAGTGTGGGGGGGAGCACTGAAGCTTTCTTT
-	TRBV7-3	TRBJ1-2	-	CASRQQALANYGYTF	TGTGCCAGCAGGCAACAGGCCCTAGCTAACTATGGCTACACCTTC
-	TRBV29-1	TRBJ2-7	-	CSVGRGGYEQYF	TGCAGCGTAGGACGGGGAGGCTACGAGCAGTACTTC
-	TRBV9	TRBJ1-2	-	CASSVALSGYGYTF	TGTGCCAGCAGCGTAGCTCTAAGCGGCTATGGCTACACCTTC
-	TRBV6-6	TRBJ2-1	-	CASSYTSNEQFF	TGTGCCAGCAGTTATACTTCTAATGAGCAGTTCTTC
-	TRBV5-6	TRBJ2-7	TRBD2	CASTGGSGSEQYF	TGTGCCAGCACAGGGGGTAGCGGGAGCGAGCAGTACTTC
few	TRBV6-1	TRBJ2-3	TRBD2	CASSASGAWADTQYF	TGTGCCAGCAGTGCGAGCGGGGCCTGGGCAGATACGCAGTATTTT
-	TRBV27	TRBJ2-2	TRBD1	CGTGVVGTGELFF	TGTGGTACAGGGGTAGTAGGGACCGGGGAGCTGTTTTTT
-	TRBV5-1	TRBJ2-6	-	CASTTGSGANVLTF	TGCGCCAGCACCACAGGTTCTGGGGCCAACGTCCTGACTTTC
-	TRBV10-3	TRBJ1-2	-	CAISGGQPMGYTF	TGTGCCATCAGTGGAGGACAGCCTATGGGCTACACCTTC
-	TRBV28	TRBJ2-5	TRBD2	CASSLSGGLQETQYF	TGTGCCAGCAGTTTATCGGGGGGGCTCCAAGAGACCCAGTACTTC
-	TRBV6-5	TRBJ2-1	-	CASSRSEISYNEQFF	TGTGCCAGCAGTCGCTCAGAAATCTCCTACAATGAGCAGTTCTTC
-	TRBV19	TRBJ1-3	TRBD1	CASTSTGARSGNTIYF	TGTGCCAGTACCTCGACAGGGGCCCGCTCTGGAAACACCATATATTTT
few	TRBV27	TRBJ2-1	TRBD1	CASSFGPGQGDGNEQFF	TGTGCCAGCAGTTTCGGTCCCGGACAGGGAGATGGAAATGAGCAGTTCTTC
-	TRBV18	TRBJ1-1	-	CASSPRSEAFF	TGTGCCAGCTCACCACGCAGTGAAGCTTTCTTT
-	TRBV28	TRBJ1-5	-	CASSTGGQGNQPQHF	TGTGCCAGCAGTACAGGTGGCCAGGGCAATCAGCCCCAGCATTTT
-	TRBV7-9	TRBJ2-7	TRBD2	CASSSETSVYEQYF	TGTGCCAGCAGCTCGGAGACTAGCGTGTACGAGCAGTACTTC
-	TRBV7-9	TRBJ2-3	TRBD1	CASSSGTGRTDTQYF	TGTGCCAGCAGCTCCGGGACAGGGAGGACAGATACGCAGTATTTT
-	TRBV5-5	TRBJ2-2	-	CASSLESWDSANTGELFF	TGTGCCAGCAGCCTGGAATCCTGGGACTCAGCGAACACCGGGGAGCTGTTTTTT
-	TRBV19	TRBJ2-7	-	CASSIKEAGVHEQYF	TGTGCCAGTAGTATCAAGGAGGCAGGGGTCCACGAGCAGTACTTC
-	TRBV5-6	TRBJ2-3	-	CASSLVGAGSDTQYF	TGTGCCAGCAGCTTGGTCGGTGCAGGGTCAGATACGCAGTATTTT
-	TRBV5-1	TRBJ2-7	-	CASSLQAGPYEQYF	TGCGCCAGCAGCTTGCAGGCAGGTCCCTACGAGCAGTACTTC
-	TRBV5-4	TRBJ2-2	TRBD1	CASSQPLRGPNTGELFF	TGTGCCAGCAGCCAACCCCTAAGGGGGCCGAACACCGGGGAGCTGTTTTTT
-	TRBV5-1	TRBJ1-5	TRBD1	CASSPGQGSNQPQHF	TGCGCCAGCAGCCCAGGACAGGGATCCAATCAGCCCCAGCATTTT
-	TRBV4-3	TRBJ1-2	TRBD1	CASSPGTGPLYGYTF	TGCGCCAGCAGCCCAGGGACAGGGCCCCTGTATGGCTACACCTTC
-	TRBV4-1	TRBJ1-2	-	CASSGQGNNYGYTF	TGCGCCAGCAGTGGACAAGGGAATAACTATGGCTACACCTTC
-	TRBV9	TRBJ1-1	TRBD1	CASSGTGGEAFF	TGTGCCAGCAGCGGGACAGGGGGGGAAGCTTTCTTT
-	TRBV6-5	TRBJ1-4	-	CASKVRTPENEKLFF	TGTGCCAGCAAAGTCAGGACACCTGAGAATGAAAAACTGTTTTTT
-	TRBV15	TRBJ1-2	TRBD1	CATSRREGVGTEYGYTF	TGTGCCACCAGCAGGAGAGAGGGAGTTGGGACAGAATATGGCTACACCTTC
-	TRBV27	TRBJ2-7	-	CASSFTSSSYEQYF	TGTGCCAGCAGTTTCACTAGCTCCTCCTACGAGCAGTACTTC
once	TRBV5-1	TRBJ2-7	-	CASSFASSYEQYF	TGCGCCAGCAGCTTTGCTAGCTCCTACGAGCAGTACTTC
-	TRBV7-9	TRBJ2-2	-	CASSLTGELFF	TGTGCCAGCAGCCTCACTGGGGAGCTGTTTTTT
once	TRBV5-1	TRBJ2-1	TRBD2	CASSLASGSSYNEQFF	TGCGCCAGCAGCTTGGCTAGCGGGAGTTCCTACAATGAGCAGTTCTTC
-	TRBV7-2	TRBJ2-7	TRBD1	CASSLGQGLEQYF	TGTGCCAGCAGCCTGGGACAGGGCCTCGAGCAGTACTTC
-	TRBV6-5	TRBJ2-7	TRBD1	CASSYGGQTTYEQYF	TGTGCCAGCAGTTACGGGGGACAGACAACCTACGAGCAGTACTTC
once	TRBV19	TRBJ2-7	-	CASSPTGTYEQYF	TGTGCCAGTAGTCCGACGGGTACCTACGAGCAGTACTTC
-	TRBV10-3	TRBJ1-1	-	CAIVPFLRGVTEAFF	TGTGCCATCGTCCCTTTCTTGCGGGGGGTAACTGAAGCTTTCTTT
-	TRBV7-6	TRBJ1-1	-	CASSTQLNTEAFF	TGTGCCAGCAGTACACAGTTGAACACTGAAGCTTTCTTT
-	TRBV7-2	TRBJ2-5	TRBD1	CASSPGQVRGETQYF	TGTGCCAGCAGCCCGGGACAGGTTAGGGGAGAGACCCAGTACTTC
-	TRBV21-1	TRBJ2-1	-	CASSNSGREAPYGQFF	TGTGCCAGCAGCAATTCTGGGCGGGAGGCCCCGTATGGGCAGTTCTTC
-	TRBV7-9	TRBJ2-2	-	CASSSRSAELFF	TGTGCCAGCAGCTCGCGCAGCGCGGAGCTGTTTTTT
-	TRBV15	TRBJ1-1	-	CATSRDRENTEAFF	TGTGCCACCAGCAGAGATCGAGAGAACACTGAAGCTTTCTTT
-	TRBV27	TRBJ2-7	TRBD2	CASSLGTSAPLREQYF	TGTGCCAGCAGTCTCGGGACTAGCGCTCCTCTTCGCGAGCAGTACTTC
-	TRBV2	TRBJ1-5	-	CASSEEDLVNQPQHF	TGTGCCAGCAGTGAGGAGGATCTTGTCAATCAGCCCCAGCATTTT
-	TRBV7-9	TRBJ2-5	TRBD2	CASRMESGARETQYF	TGTGCCAGCCGGATGGAGAGCGGGGCCCGAGAGACCCAGTACTTC
-	TRBV2	TRBJ2-7	TRBD2	CASSEGPSGLIYEQYF	TGTGCCAGCAGTGAAGGCCCTAGCGGGCTTATCTACGAGCAGTACTTC